The rows below give T cell receptor beta chains drawn from one sample of a study of blood T cell repertoires in COVID-19. The assay was immunoSEQ multiplex PCR, and TCRdb's table has in-frame clones only and misses some. Among roughly 200,000 clones, about 84% were seen once, and the ten largest hold 18%. Sequenced: peripheral blood. The source is a person between 70 and 80 years old with COVID-19, enrolled during active disease. Both conserved end residues are trimmed from each CDR3.

V gene: TRBV19
J gene: TRBJ1-5
CDR3 protein: ASMGQEYQPQH

V gene: TRBV3-1/TRBV3-2
J gene: TRBJ2-1
CDR3 protein: ASSQIAQRNEQF

V gene: TRBV19
J gene: TRBJ1-5
CDR3 protein: ASEKGTGSPYSNQPQH

V gene: TRBV6-6
J gene: TRBJ1-3
CDR3 protein: ASSSQTLRGNTIY

V gene: TRBV11-3
J gene: TRBJ2-6
CDR3 protein: ASSPGTGGTGANVLT

V gene: TRBV6-2/TRBV6-3
J gene: TRBJ1-5
CDR3 protein: ASSLRTAWHNQPQH

V gene: TRBV6-2/TRBV6-3
J gene: TRBJ2-3
CDR3 protein: ASSYMWPHPGGSTDTQY

V gene: TRBV6-5
J gene: TRBJ1-4
CDR3 protein: ASRSTTNEKLF

V gene: TRBV6-2/TRBV6-3
J gene: TRBJ2-5
CDR3 protein: ASSDLRGVGETQY

V gene: TRBV6-2/TRBV6-3
J gene: TRBJ1-2
CDR3 protein: ASSLDRGLDGYT

V gene: TRBV7-9
J gene: TRBJ1-1
CDR3 protein: ASSLGLEAF

V gene: TRBV7-2
J gene: TRBJ2-1
CDR3 protein: ASSVRPYGPNEQF

V gene: TRBV28
J gene: TRBJ2-2
CDR3 protein: ASRPRGSGTGELF

V gene: TRBV14
J gene: TRBJ2-3
CDR3 protein: ASSLLAGHEY

V gene: TRBV19
J gene: TRBJ1-1
CDR3 protein: ASTKGLGTEAF

V gene: TRBV11-2
J gene: TRBJ2-1
CDR3 protein: ASRSPSGNEQF

V gene: TRBV6-2/TRBV6-3
J gene: TRBJ2-5
CDR3 protein: ASSYGRYQETQY

V gene: TRBV29-1
J gene: TRBJ2-5
CDR3 protein: SGGQGAETQY

V gene: TRBV11-2
J gene: TRBJ1-2
CDR3 protein: ASSKGQGYGYT

V gene: TRBV18
J gene: TRBJ2-4
CDR3 protein: ASSPAGGEIGNIQY

V gene: TRBV2
J gene: TRBJ2-7
CDR3 protein: ASSDSGTGVLVEQY

V gene: TRBV28
J gene: TRBJ2-7
CDR3 protein: ASARDRGLQRHEQY

V gene: TRBV5-8
J gene: TRBJ2-7
CDR3 protein: ASSGRSGGESYEQY